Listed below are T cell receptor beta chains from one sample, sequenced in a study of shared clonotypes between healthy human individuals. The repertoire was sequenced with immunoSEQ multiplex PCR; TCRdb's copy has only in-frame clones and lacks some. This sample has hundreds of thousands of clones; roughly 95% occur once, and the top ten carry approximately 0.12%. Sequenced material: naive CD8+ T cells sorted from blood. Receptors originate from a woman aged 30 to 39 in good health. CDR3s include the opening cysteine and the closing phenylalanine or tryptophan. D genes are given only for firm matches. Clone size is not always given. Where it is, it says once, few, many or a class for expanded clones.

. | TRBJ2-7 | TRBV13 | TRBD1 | CASSLSGQGEQYF | TGTGCCAGCAGCTTATCGGGACAGGGCGAGCAGTACTTC
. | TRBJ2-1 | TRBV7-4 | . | CASSFGGPTYNEQFF | TGTGCCAGCAGCTTCGGGGGACCAACCTACAATGAGCAGTTCTTC
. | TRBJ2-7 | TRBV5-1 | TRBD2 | CASSLLPSGSEILYEQYF | TGCGCCAGCAGCTTATTACCTAGCGGGAGCGAAATATTATACGAGCAGTACTTC
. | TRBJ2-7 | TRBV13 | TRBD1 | CASSPTGTDHYEQYF | TGTGCCAGCAGCCCTACCGGGACAGACCACTACGAGCAGTACTTC
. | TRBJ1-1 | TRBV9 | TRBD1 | CASSVRTGVEAFF | TGTGCCAGCAGCGTCAGGACAGGGGTTGAAGCTTTCTTT
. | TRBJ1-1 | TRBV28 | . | CASSFAEGSEAFF | TGTGCCAGCAGTTTCGCGGAGGGCTCTGAAGCTTTCTTT
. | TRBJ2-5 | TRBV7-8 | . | CASSVIGAETQYF | TGTGCCAGCAGCGTGATTGGCGCAGAGACCCAGTACTTC
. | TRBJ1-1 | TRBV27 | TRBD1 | CASSFGTGKEAFF | TGTGCCAGCAGTTTTGGGACAGGGAAAGAAGCTTTCTTT
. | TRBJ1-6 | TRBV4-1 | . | CASSYRTDNSPLHF | TGCGCCAGTTCCTACCGGACCGATAATTCACCCCTCCACTTT
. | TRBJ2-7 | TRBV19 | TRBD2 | CASSIGAPGTSRYEQYF | TGTGCCAGTAGTATAGGGGCACCCGGGACTAGCAGGTACGAGCAGTACTTC
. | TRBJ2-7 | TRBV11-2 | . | CASSLAGTLAEQYF | TGTGCCAGCAGCTTAGCCGGGACTCTTGCCGAGCAGTACTTC
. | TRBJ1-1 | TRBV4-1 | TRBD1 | CASSPSGTGATEAFF | TGCGCCAGCAGCCCGTCCGGGACAGGAGCCACTGAAGCTTTCTTT
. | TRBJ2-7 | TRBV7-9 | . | CASSPNETPYEQYF | TGTGCCAGCAGCCCCAACGAAACTCCCTACGAGCAGTACTTC
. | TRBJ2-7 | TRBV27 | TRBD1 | CASSFPDRREQYF | TGTGCCAGCAGTTTTCCGGACAGGCGCGAGCAGTACTTC
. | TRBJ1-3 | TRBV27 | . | CASSSPRAGNTIYF | TGTGCCAGCAGTTCGCCAAGGGCTGGAAACACCATATATTTT
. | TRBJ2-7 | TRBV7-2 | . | CASSYHGGNPLYEQYF | TGTGCCAGCAGCTACCACGGGGGTAACCCTCTCTACGAGCAGTACTTC
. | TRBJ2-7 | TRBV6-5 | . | CASSYSIPGSYEQYF | TGTGCCAGCAGTTACTCGATCCCGGGGTCCTACGAGCAGTACTTC
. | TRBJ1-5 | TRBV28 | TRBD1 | CASSSRGPSQPQHF | TGTGCCAGCAGTTCGAGGGGGCCAAGCCAGCCCCAGCATTTT
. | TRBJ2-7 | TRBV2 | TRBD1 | CASSYPGQGYEQYF | TGTGCCAGCAGCTACCCGGGACAGGGGTACGAGCAGTACTTC
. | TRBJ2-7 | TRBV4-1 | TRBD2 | CASSQSGGLYEQYF | TGCGCCAGCAGCCAGAGCGGGGGGCTCTACGAGCAGTACTTC
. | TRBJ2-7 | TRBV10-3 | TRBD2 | CAISPSGGIYEQYF | TGTGCCATCAGCCCTAGCGGGGGGATTTACGAGCAGTACTTC
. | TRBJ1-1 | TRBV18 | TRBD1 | CASSPTPGQGVVNTEAFF | TGTGCCAGCTCACCAACCCCGGGACAGGGGGTGGTGAACACTGAAGCTTTCTTT
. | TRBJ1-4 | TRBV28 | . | CASSPLQQGGREKLFF | TGTGCCAGCAGTCCACTCCAACAGGGAGGACGTGAAAAACTGTTTTTT
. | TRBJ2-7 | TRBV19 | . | CASSFGSRDEQYF | TGTGCCAGTAGTTTCGGGTCCCGCGACGAGCAGTACTTC
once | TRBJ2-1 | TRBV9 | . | CASSVVPTTVDEQFF | TGTGCCAGCAGCGTAGTCCCGACCACCGTGGATGAGCAGTTCTTC
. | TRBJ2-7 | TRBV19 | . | CASRNWGEQYF | TGTGCCAGTAGGAACTGGGGCGAGCAGTACTTC
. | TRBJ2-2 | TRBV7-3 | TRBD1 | CASSFGQGDTNTGELFF | TGTGCCAGCAGCTTCGGACAGGGGGACACGAACACCGGGGAGCTGTTTTTT
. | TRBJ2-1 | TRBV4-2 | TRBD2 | CASRAQGTSANEQFF | TGTGCCAGCAGGGCTCAGGGGACTAGCGCTAATGAGCAGTTCTTC
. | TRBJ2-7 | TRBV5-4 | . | CASSLDRGRGSYEQYF | TGTGCCAGCAGCTTGGATCGGGGGCGGGGGTCCTACGAGCAGTACTTC
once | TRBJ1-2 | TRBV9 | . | CASSGGQYGYTF | TGTGCCAGCAGCGGAGGGCAGTATGGCTACACCTTC
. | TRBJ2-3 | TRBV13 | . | CASSFVREGIDTQYF | TGTGCCAGCAGCTTTGTTAGGGAAGGAATAGATACGCAGTATTTT
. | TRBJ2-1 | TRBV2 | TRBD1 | CASSTGVWGNEQFF | TGTGCCAGCAGCACAGGGGTTTGGGGCAATGAGCAGTTCTTC
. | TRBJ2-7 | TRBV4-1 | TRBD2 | CASSQAPLAGGYEQYF | TGCGCCAGCAGCCAAGCCCCGCTAGCGGGAGGATACGAGCAGTACTTC
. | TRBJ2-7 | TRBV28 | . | CASRLGELILSNEQYF | TGTGCCAGCCGACTGGGGGAGCTCATCCTGAGCAACGAGCAGTACTTC